Below, one T cell receptor (beta chain) is given with its context. The method was immunoSEQ multiplex PCR; TCRdb's version includes in-frame clones alone and lacks a portion of them. The profile shows fewer than 600,000 clones, around 87% of them singletons. The data derive from a study of blood T cell repertoires in COVID-19. CDR1 is MNHEY and CDR2 is SVGEGT in the germline V gene. The CDR3 has 15 residues. The V end lost 0 bases, the J end lost 0 bases, and 6 bases lay between the germline ends. The chain has TRBV6-2 or TRBV6-3 and TRBJ1-5, with D hard to call. The sequenced sample consisted of PBMCs or T cells enriched from blood (not recorded which). This TCR derives from a woman in her thirties or forties who had recovered from COVID-19. This CDR3 reads CASSYSQYSNQPQHF. CDR3 DNA sequence: TGTGCCAGCAGTTACTCGCAGTATAGCAATCAGCCCCAGCATTTT.